This record looks at one TCR beta chain sequence and its context. Its antigen is not identified. The repertoire was sequenced with immunoSEQ multiplex PCR; TCRdb's copy has only in-frame clones and lacks some. The repertoire has fewer than 200,000 clones, 85% of them found once; the top ten carry around a sixth. This specimen comes from a study of cytomegalovirus exposure and HLA in healthy donors. Study-level points and caveats: The study designated 150 or so TCR beta chains cytomegalovirus-associated. A later analysis found first-cohort TCR clusters tended to co-occur in the 130 or so validation repertoires.

Losses at the gene ends were 6 bases for V and 10 bases for J; bases not matched to a gene: 6. This CDR3 is built from 13 residues. The germline gives CDR1 MNHEY, CDR2 SMNVEV (reference sequence). J is TRBJ1-6 and V is TRBV27; 7 bases fit TRBD1. This TCR derives from a young man in good health and CMV-seropositive. Material: PBMCs. CDR3 nucleotides: TGTGCCAGCAGAAAGACAGGGCGGTCACCCCTCCACTTT. Its protein product is CASRKTGRSPLHF.